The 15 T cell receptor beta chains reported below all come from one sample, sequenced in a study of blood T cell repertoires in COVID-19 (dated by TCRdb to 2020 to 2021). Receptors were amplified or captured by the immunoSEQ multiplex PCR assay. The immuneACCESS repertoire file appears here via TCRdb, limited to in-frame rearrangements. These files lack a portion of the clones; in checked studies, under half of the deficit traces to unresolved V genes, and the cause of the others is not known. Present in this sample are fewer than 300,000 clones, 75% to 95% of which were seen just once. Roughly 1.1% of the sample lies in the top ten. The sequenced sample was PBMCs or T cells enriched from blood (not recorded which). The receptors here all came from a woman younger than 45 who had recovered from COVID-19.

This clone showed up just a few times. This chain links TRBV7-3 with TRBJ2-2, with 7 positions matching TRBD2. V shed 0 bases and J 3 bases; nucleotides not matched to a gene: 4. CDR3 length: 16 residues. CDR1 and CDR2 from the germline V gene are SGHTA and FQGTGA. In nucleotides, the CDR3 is TGTGCCAGCAGCTTAACAGTTGCGGGGGACACCGGGGAGCTGTTTTTT. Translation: CASSLTVAGDTGELFF.

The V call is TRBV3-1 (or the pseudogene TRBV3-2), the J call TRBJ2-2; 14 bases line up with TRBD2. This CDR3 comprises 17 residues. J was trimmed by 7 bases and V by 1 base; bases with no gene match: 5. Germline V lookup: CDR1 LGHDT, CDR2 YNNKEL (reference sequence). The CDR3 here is CASSQGTSGRSNGELFF. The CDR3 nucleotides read TGTGCCAGCAGCCAAGGGACTAGCGGGAGGTCTAACGGGGAGCTGTTTTTT.

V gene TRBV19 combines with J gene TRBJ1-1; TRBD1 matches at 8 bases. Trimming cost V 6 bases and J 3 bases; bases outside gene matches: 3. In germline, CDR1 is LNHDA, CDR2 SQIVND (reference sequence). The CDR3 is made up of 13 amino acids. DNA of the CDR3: TGTGCCAGTAGCGGACAGGGATACACTGAAGCTTTCTTT. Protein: CASSGQGYTEAFF. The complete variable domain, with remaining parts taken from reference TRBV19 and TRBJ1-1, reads DGGITQSPKYLFRKEGQNVTLSCEQNLNHDAMYWYRQDPGQGLRLIYYSQIVNDFQKGDIAEGYSVSREKKESFPLTVTSAQKNPTAFYLCASSGQGYTEAFFGQGTRLTVV.

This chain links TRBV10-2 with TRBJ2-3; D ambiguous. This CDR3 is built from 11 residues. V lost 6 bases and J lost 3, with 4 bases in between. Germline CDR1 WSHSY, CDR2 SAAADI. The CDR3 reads CASSPTDTQYF. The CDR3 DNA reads TGCGCCAGCAGCCCTACAGATACGCAGTATTTT.

The CDR3 is CASRWEVAGFEQFF. The CDR3, as DNA: TGTGCCAGCCGCTGGGAGGTAGCGGGATTTGAGCAGTTCTTC. The chain is built from TRBV6-5 and TRBJ2-1; 8 bases line up with TRBD2. V dropped 8 bases and J dropped 9; count of bases not matched to a gene: 12. Germline-derived CDR1 and CDR2 are MNHEY and SVGAGI. CDR3 length equals 14 residues.

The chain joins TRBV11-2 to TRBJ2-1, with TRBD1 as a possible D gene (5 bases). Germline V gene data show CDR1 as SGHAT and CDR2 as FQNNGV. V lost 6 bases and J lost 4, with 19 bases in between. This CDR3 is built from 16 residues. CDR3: CASSRVVTALYNEQFF. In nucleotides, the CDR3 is TGTGCCAGCAGTCGAGTGGTGACAGCCCTTTACAATGAGCAGTTCTTC. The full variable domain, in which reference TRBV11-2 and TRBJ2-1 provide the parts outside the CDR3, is EAGVAQSPRYKIIEKRQSVAFWCNPISGHATLYWYQQILGQGPKLLIQFQNNGVVDDSQLPKDRFSAERLKGVDSTLKIQPAKLEDSAVYLCASSRVVTALYNEQFFGPGTRLTVL.

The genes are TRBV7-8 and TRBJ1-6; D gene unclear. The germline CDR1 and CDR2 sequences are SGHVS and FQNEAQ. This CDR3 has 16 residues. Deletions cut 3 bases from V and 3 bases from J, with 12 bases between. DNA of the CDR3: TGTGCCAGCAGCTTCCTGTTCGAGGGCTATAATTCACCCCTCCACTTT. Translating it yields CASSFLFEGYNSPLHF.

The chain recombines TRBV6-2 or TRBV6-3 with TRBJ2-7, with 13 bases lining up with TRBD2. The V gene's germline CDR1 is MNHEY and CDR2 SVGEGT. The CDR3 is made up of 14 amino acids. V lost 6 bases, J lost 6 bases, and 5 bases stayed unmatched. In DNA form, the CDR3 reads TGTGCCAGCAGCTGGACTAGCGGGAGAGGCGAGCAGTACTTC. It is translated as CASSWTSGRGEQYF.

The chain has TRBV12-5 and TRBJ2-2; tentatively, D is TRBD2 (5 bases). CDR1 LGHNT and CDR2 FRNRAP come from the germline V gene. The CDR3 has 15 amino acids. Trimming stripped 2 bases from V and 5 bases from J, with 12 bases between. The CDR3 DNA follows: TGTGCTAGTGGTTTGTCAGTCGGAGGAACCGGGGAGCTGTTTTTT. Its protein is CASGLSVGGTGELFF.

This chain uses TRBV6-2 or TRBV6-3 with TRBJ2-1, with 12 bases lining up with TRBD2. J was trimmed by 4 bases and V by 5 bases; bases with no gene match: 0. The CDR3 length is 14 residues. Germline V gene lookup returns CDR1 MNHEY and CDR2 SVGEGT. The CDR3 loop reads CASSLAGGYNEQFF. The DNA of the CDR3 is TGTGCCAGCAGTCTAGCGGGAGGGTACAATGAGCAGTTCTTC.

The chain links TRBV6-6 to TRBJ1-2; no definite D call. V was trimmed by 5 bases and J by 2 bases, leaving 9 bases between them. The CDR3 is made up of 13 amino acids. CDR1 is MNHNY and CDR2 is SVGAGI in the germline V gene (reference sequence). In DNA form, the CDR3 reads TGTGCCAGCAGTCCCCAGATAAACTATGGCTACACCTTC. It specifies CASSPQINYGYTF.

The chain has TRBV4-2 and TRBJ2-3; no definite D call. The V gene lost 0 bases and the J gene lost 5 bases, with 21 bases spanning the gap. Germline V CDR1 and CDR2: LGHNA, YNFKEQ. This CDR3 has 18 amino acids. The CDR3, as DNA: TGTGCCAGCAGCCAAGAGGCCGCCGGGTCGAAGTACGGAGATACGCAGTATTTT. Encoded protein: CASSQEAAGSKYGDTQYF.

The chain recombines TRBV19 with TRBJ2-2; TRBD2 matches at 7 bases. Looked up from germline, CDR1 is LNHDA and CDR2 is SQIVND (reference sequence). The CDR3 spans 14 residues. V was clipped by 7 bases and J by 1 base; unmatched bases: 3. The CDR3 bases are TGTGCCAGTATAGCGGGTTTGAACACCGGGGAGCTGTTTTTT. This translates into CASIAGLNTGELFF. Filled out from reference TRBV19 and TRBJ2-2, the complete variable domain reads DGGITQSPKYLFRKEGQNVTLSCEQNLNHDAMYWYRQDPGQGLRLIYYSQIVNDFQKGDIAEGYSVSREKKESFPLTVTSAQKNPTAFYLCASIAGLNTGELFFGEGSRLTVL.

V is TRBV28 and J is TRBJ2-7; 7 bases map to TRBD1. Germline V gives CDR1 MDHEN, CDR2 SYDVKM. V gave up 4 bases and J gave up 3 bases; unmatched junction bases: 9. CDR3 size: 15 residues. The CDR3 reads CASSSQGFTVYEQYF. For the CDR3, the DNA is TGTGCCAGCAGTTCACAGGGGTTTACAGTCTACGAGCAGTACTTC.

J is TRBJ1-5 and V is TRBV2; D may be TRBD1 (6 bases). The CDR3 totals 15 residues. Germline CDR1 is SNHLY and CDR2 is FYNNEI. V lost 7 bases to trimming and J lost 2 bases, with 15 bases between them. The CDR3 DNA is TGTGCCAGCACTGAGTCTGGGGGCCGCAATCAGCCCCAGCATTTT. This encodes CASTESGGRNQPQHF.